This passage covers 18 T cell receptor beta chains from one sample sequenced in a study of T cells after yellow fever vaccination (dated by TCRdb to between 2019 and 2020). The sample's treatment or condition label, in plain terms: live attenuated yellow fever vaccine strain. Library generation was performed with 5' RACE. This sample was sequenced with an Illumina HiSeq 2500. TCRdb redid the processing of the public reads, applying fastp at Q25 and MiXCR, and retained in-frame beta chains. One record per CDR3 amino acid sequence lists the most common genes and DNA. For this sample the table gives about 57,000 distinct CDR3 sequences, of which about 7.8% were detected only once. The top ten clonotypes cover 35% to 40% of the sample. The specimen was CD8+ T cells sorted from PBMCs, collected 15 days after the yellow fever booster vaccination. The receptor set was obtained from a man between 25 and 39 years old who received the YFV17D yellow fever vaccine.

This clonotype was detected ten times or more. This chain connects TRBV7-9 to TRBJ2-3; 10 positions agree with TRBD1. V was clipped by 5 bases and J by 4 bases; unmatched bases: 12. From germline, CDR1 is SEHNR and CDR2 FQNEAQ (reference sequence). This CDR3 has 17 amino acids. The CDR3 nucleotides read TGTGCCAGCAGCGGAAACCCTCGGGGACAGGGGTCAGATACGCAGTATTTT. Amino acid sequence: CASSGNPRGQGSDTQYF.

This clonotype was counted ten times or more. The J gene is TRBJ1-1, the V gene TRBV27; D gene uncertain. Trimming stripped 4 bases from V and 4 bases from J, with 4 bases between. This CDR3 region has 11 residues. Germline V gives CDR1 MNHEY, CDR2 SMNVEV (reference sequence). Here the CDR3 reads CASSWGTEAFF. In nucleotides, the CDR3 is TGTGCCAGCAGTTGGGGCACTGAAGCTTTCTTT.

This clonotype was counted ten times or more. This chain links TRBV7-9 with TRBJ2-5; a possible D gene is TRBD2 (6 bases). This CDR3 is built from 15 residues. Trimming took 6 bases from V and 1 from J, leaving 15 bases between them. The germline V gene encodes CDR1 SEHNR and CDR2 FQNEAQ (reference sequence). The CDR3 DNA reads as TGTGCCAGCAGAGCCTTCCGGGACTCCCAAGAGACCCAGTACTTC. Its protein is CASRAFRDSQETQYF.

This clonotype came up many times. The chain has TRBV20-1 and TRBJ2-7; 8 positions match TRBD2. Germline V gene lookup returns CDR1 DFQATT and CDR2 SNEGSKA (reference sequence). The CDR3 loop spans 14 amino acids. V shed 5 bases, J shed 4 bases, and the junction held 10 bases outside the gene matches. This CDR3 reads CSAPLGGRTYEQYF. CDR3 in DNA: TGCAGTGCTCCCCTCGGCGGGAGGACATACGAGCAGTACTTC.

This clonotype was counted only a few times. The V and J genes are TRBV19 and TRBJ2-7; TRBD2 matches 8 bases. Germline-derived CDR1 and CDR2 are LNHDA and SQIVND (reference sequence). The CDR3 has 14 amino acids. Unmatched junction bases numbered 8, after V lost 6 bases and J lost 4 bases. CDR3 DNA: TGTGCCAGTAGGAGTAGCGGGGAAGCTTACGAGCAGTACTTC. Translated: CASRSSGEAYEQYF.

This clonotype appeared many times. V is TRBV30 and J is TRBJ2-7; tentative D call: TRBD1 (6 bases). Germline assignment: CDR1 GTSNPN and CDR2 SVGIG (reference sequence). Trimming pared 3 bases from V and 5 bases from J, leaving 17 bases between. This CDR3 spans 14 amino acids. CDR3 protein: CAWRAMTGSDEQYF. The DNA for the CDR3 is TGTGCCTGGAGGGCAATGACAGGTTCTGACGAGCAGTACTTC. The complete variable domain, with remaining parts taken from reference TRBV30 and TRBJ2-7, reads SQTIHQWPATLVQPVGSPLSLECTVEGTSNPNLYWYRQAAGRGLQLLFYSVGIGQISSEVPQNLSASRPQDRQFILSSKKLLLSDSGFYLCAWRAMTGSDEQYFGPGTRLTVT.

This clonotype was seen many times. This sequence joins TRBV7-2 and TRBJ2-1; D unresolved. Trimming cost V 5 bases and J 9 bases, with 20 bases left between them. The length of the CDR3 is 15 residues. The germline gives CDR1 SGHTA, CDR2 FQGNSA. The CDR3 sequence is CASSPLSEAYGEQFF. CDR3 in DNA: TGTGCCAGCAGCCCCCTGTCTGAAGCTTACGGTGAGCAGTTCTTC.

CDR3 DNA: TGTGCCAGCAGCTTGTTAGGGGCGTCCTACAATGAGCAGTTCTTC. Amino acid sequence: CASSLLGASYNEQFF. The rearrangement uses TRBV5-4 and TRBJ2-1; tentatively, D is TRBD1 (5 bases). The CDR3 covers 15 residues. Trimming removed 1 base at V and 1 base at J, with 9 bases between. Germline-derived CDR1 and CDR2 are SGHNT and YYREEE (reference sequence). Filled out from reference TRBV5-4 and TRBJ2-1, the complete variable domain reads ETGVTQSPTHLIKTRGQQVTLRCSSQSGHNTVSWYQQALGQGPQFIFQYYREEENGRGNFPPRFSGLQFPNYSSELNVNALELDDSALYLCASSLLGASYNEQFFGPGTRLTVL.

There are many counts of this clonotype. This chain connects TRBV3-1 to TRBJ1-1; 11 nucleotides agree with TRBD1. After removal of 4 bases from V and 3 bases from J, the junction contained 10 bases not matched to a gene. The CDR3 has 17 amino acids. Germline CDR1 and CDR2: LGHDT and YNNKEL (reference sequence). DNA of the CDR3: TGTGCCAGCAGCCCACACCCGGGACAGGGGGTACACACTGAAGCTTTCTTT. Residues: CASSPHPGQGVHTEAFF.

This clonotype was detected a few times. The J gene is TRBJ2-1, the V gene TRBV23-1; 8 nucleotides line up with TRBD1. TRBV23-1 is an ORF for which the function is uncertain. With 4 bases clipped from V and 5 bases from J, the junction kept 16 bases outside the gene matches. The CDR3 is 18 amino acids. The CDR3 loop reads CASSLRGDDRGHNNEQFF. CDR3 coding DNA: TGCGCCAGCAGTCTCCGAGGGGATGACAGGGGACATAACAATGAGCAGTTCTTC.

This clonotype was counted ten times or more. This chain links TRBV5-1 with TRBJ2-7; 7 bases are a match to TRBD1. CDR1 is SGHRS, CDR2 YFSETQ, per germline. Trimming took 4 bases from V and 3 from J; bases not matched to a gene: 1. CDR3 length: 12 amino acids. The CDR3 DNA sequence: TGCGCCAGCAGCGGGGACAGCTACGAGCAGTACTTC. Translating it yields CASSGDSYEQYF.

This clonotype was seen ten or more times. The chain joins TRBV6-6 to TRBJ2-7; D unresolved. Germline V gene data show CDR1 as MNHNY and CDR2 as SVGAGI (reference sequence). V was pared by 2 bases and J by 5 bases, with 10 bases between. This CDR3 is 13 amino acids long. This CDR3 is CASSYLEADEQYF. The CDR3 DNA sequence: TGTGCCAGCAGTTACCTTGAGGCCGACGAGCAGTACTTC.

Concerning this clonotype itself: A much larger clone lies a single base off, so this may be a read error. The chain has TRBV7-9 and TRBJ2-1; no reliable D call. Germline CDR1 is SEHNR and CDR2 is FQNEAQ (reference sequence). This CDR3 comprises 14 residues. V was clipped by 2 bases and J by 4 bases, with 9 bases between them. The CDR3 DNA reads as TGTGCCAGCAGCTTAAACCCCCTTTACAATGAGCAGTTCTTC. Translating it yields CASSLNPLYNEQFF.

There are a few counts of this clonotype. The genes are TRBV7-3 and TRBJ2-1; tentatively, D is TRBD2 (5 bases). V shed 5 bases and J shed 3 bases, with 23 bases lying between them. The CDR3 runs 18 residues. CDR1 and CDR2 (germline): SGHTA, FQGTGA. The CDR3 DNA reads as TGTGCCAGCAGCCCCGAGGGCAGGCTCCACGGGCTCTACAATGAGCAGTTCTTC. Protein product: CASSPEGRLHGLYNEQFF.

This clonotype has at least ten counts. The V call is TRBV12-3 or TRBV12-4, the J call TRBJ2-2; D gene unclear. Trimming shortened V by 1 base and J by 6 bases, and 6 bases separated the two germline ends. This CDR3 comprises 13 residues. In nucleotides, the CDR3 is TGTGCCAGCAGTTTAGGGGGATCCGGGGAGCTGTTTTTT. Amino acids: CASSLGGSGELFF.

At least ten counts were recorded for this clonotype. The rearrangement uses TRBV5-1 and TRBJ1-1, with 7 positions matching TRBD1. CDR3 size: 14 residues. From germline, CDR1 is SGHRS and CDR2 YFSETQ. J gave up 2 bases and V 3 bases, and 4 bases lay outside the gene matches. CDR3 protein: CASSWTGLNTEAFF. The CDR3 DNA reads as TGCGCCAGCAGCTGGACAGGATTAAACACTGAAGCTTTCTTT.

In this sample, this clonotype turned up a few times. The chain is built from TRBV7-9 and TRBJ2-5; D may be TRBD2 (6 bases). V lost 2 bases to trimming and J lost 10 bases, with 11 bases between them. The V gene's germline CDR1 is SEHNR and CDR2 FQNEAQ (reference sequence). The CDR3 loop spans 12 amino acids. The CDR3 bases are TGTGCCAGCAGCTTATTCGGGGGTAACCAGTACTTC. This codes for CASSLFGGNQYF.

This clonotype showed up many times. This sequence joins TRBV9 and TRBJ2-3; 8 positions match TRBD2. CDR1 SGDLS and CDR2 YYNGEE come from the germline V gene. The CDR3 totals 15 residues. V was clipped by 4 bases and J by 8 bases; unmatched bases: 12. The CDR3 DNA follows: TGTGCCAGCAGCCAAGGGCGGGAGGACTTTATTACGCAGTATTTT. Translation gives CASSQGREDFITQYF.